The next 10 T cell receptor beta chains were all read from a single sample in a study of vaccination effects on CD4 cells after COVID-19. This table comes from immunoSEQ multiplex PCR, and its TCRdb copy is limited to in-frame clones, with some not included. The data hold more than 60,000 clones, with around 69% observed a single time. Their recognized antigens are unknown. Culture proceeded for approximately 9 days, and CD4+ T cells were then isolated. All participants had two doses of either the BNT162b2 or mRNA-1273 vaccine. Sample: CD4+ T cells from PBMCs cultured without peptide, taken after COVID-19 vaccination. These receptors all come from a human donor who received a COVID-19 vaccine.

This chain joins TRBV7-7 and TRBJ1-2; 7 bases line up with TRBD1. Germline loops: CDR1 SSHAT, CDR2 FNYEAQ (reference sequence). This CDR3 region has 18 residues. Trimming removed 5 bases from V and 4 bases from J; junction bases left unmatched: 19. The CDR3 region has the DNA TGTGCCAGCAGCCCCAAACCACCACCGGGACAGCGCTCCTATGGCTACACCTTC. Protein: CASSPKPPPGQRSYGYTF. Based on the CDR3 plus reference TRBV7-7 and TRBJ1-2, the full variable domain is GAGVSQSPRYKVTKRGQDVTLRCDPISSHATLYWYQQALGQGPEFLTYFNYEAQPDKSGLPSDRFSAERPEGSISTLTIQRTEQRDSAMYRCASSPKPPPGQRSYGYTFGSGTRLTVV.

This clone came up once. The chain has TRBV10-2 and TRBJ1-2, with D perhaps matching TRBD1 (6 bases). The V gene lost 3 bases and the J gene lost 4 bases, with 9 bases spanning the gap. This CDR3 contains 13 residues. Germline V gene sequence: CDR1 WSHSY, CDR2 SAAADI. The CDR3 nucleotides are TGCGCCAGCAGTGATCAGGGGTCCTATGGCTACACCTTC. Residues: CASSDQGSYGYTF.

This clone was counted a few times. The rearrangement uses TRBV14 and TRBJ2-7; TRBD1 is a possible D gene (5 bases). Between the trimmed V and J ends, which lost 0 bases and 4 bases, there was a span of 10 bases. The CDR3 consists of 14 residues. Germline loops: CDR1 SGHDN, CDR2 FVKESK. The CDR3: CASSQEGRLYEQYV. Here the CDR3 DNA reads TGTGCCAGCAGCCAAGAGGGGCGGCTGTACGAGCAGTACGTC.

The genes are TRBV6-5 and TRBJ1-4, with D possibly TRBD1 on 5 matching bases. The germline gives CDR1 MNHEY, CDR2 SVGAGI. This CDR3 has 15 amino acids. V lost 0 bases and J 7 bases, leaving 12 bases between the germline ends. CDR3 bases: TGTGCCAGCAGTTACTCCGGCGGGGGTATTGAAAAACTGTTTTTT. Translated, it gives CASSYSGGGIEKLFF.

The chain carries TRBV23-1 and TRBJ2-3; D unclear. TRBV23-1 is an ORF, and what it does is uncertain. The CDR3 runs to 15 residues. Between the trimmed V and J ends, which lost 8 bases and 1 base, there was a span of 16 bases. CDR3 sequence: CASSNSGPGTDTQYF. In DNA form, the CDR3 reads TGCGCCAGCTCAAATTCCGGGCCGGGCACAGATACGCAGTATTTT.

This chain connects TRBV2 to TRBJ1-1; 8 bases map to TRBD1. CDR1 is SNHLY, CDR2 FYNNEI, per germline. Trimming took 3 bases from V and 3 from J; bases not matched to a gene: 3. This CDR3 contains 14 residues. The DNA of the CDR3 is TGTGCCAGCAGTGATCAGGGGGCGTACACTGAAGCTTTCTTT. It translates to CASSDQGAYTEAFF.

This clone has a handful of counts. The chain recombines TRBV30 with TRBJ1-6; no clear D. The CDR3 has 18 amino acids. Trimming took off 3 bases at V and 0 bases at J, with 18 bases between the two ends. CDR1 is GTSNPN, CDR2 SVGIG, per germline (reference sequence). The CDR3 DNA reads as TGTGCCTGGAGCGTCTACAGAACCCCAAACTCCTATAATTCACCCCTCCACTTT. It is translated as CAWSVYRTPNSYNSPLHF. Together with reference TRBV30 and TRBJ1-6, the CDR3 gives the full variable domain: SQTIHQWPATLVQPVGSPLSLECTVEGTSNPNLYWYRQAAGRGLQLLFYSVGIGQISSEVPQNLSASRPQDRQFILSSKKLLLSDSGFYLCAWSVYRTPNSYNSPLHFGNGTRLTVT.

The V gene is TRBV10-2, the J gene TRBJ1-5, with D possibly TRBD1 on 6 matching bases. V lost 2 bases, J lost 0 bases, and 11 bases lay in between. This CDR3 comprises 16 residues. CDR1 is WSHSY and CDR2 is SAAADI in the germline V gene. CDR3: CASSEGGTHSNQPQHF. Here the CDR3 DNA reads TGCGCCAGCAGTGAGGGAGGGACACATAGCAATCAGCCCCAGCATTTT.

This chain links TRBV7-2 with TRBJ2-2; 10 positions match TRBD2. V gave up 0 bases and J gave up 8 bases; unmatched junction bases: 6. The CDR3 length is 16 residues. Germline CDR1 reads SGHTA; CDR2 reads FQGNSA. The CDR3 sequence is CASSLATSGGAGELFF. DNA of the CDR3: TGTGCCAGCAGCTTAGCGACGAGCGGGGGGGCAGGGGAGCTGTTTTTT.

The CDR3 reads CASSPGPQGHNTEAFF. The CDR3 bases are TGCGCCAGCAGCCCGGGACCTCAGGGACACAACACTGAAGCTTTCTTT. This rearrangement joins TRBV5-1 to TRBJ1-1; D is perhaps TRBD1 (6 bases). The CDR3 sequence is 16 residues long. With 4 bases removed from V and 2 bases from J, the gap between germline ends came to 18 bases. Germline lookup yields CDR1 SGHRS and CDR2 YFSETQ. Together with reference TRBV5-1 and TRBJ1-1, the CDR3 gives the full variable domain: KAGVTQTPRYLIKTRGQQVTLSCSPISGHRSVSWYQQTPGQGLQFLFEYFSETQRNKGNFPGRFSGRQFSNSRSEMNVSTLELGDSALYLCASSPGPQGHNTEAFFGQGTRLTVV.